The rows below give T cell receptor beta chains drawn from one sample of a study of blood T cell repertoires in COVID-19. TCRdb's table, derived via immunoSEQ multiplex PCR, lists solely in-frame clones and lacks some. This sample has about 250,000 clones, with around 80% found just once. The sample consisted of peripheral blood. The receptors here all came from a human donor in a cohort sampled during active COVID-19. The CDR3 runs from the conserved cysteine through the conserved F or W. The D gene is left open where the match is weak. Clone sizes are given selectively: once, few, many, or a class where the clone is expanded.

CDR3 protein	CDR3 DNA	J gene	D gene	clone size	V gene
CASSLIKTSSYNEQFF	TGTGCCAGCAGCTTAATAAAGACTAGCTCCTACAATGAGCAGTTCTTC	TRBJ2-1	NA	once	TRBV7-3
CASSLGFYRGTEAFF	TGTGCCAGCAGCTTAGGCTTTTACAGGGGGACTGAAGCTTTCTTT	TRBJ1-1	TRBD1	NA	TRBV7-2
CASSPTSGAVYF	TGCGCCAGCAGCCCGACTAGCGGGGCTGTGTACTTC	TRBJ2-7	TRBD2	NA	TRBV4-1
CATSRDRGAREGLNF	TGTGCCACCAGCAGAGATAGGGGCGCCAGGGAGGGTCTGAACTTC	TRBJ2-4	TRBD2	once	TRBV15
CATSGGHQETQYF	TGTGCCACCAGCGGCGGGCACCAAGAGACCCAGTACTTC	TRBJ2-5	NA	NA	TRBV15
CASSPSDITSYNEQFF	TGCGCCAGCAGCCCATCGGACATAACCTCCTACAATGAGCAGTTCTTC	TRBJ2-1	NA	NA	TRBV5-1
CASSYRQGGGYTF	TGTGCCAGCAGTTACCGGCAGGGAGGTGGCTACACCTTC	TRBJ1-2	NA	NA	TRBV6-5
CASSPGQLSAKNIQYF	TGCGCCAGCAGCCCGGGACAGCTCTCAGCCAAAAACATTCAGTACTTC	TRBJ2-4	TRBD1	NA	TRBV5-1
CASSYGQLYNEQFF	TGTGCCAGCAGTTACGGACAGCTCTACAATGAGCAGTTCTTC	TRBJ2-1	NA	many	TRBV6-5
CAWSMRETQYF	TGTGCCTGGAGTATGCGAGAGACCCAGTACTTC	TRBJ2-5	NA	NA	TRBV30
CATSDGLAGGRETQYF	TGTGCCACCAGTGATGGGCTAGCGGGGGGGCGAGAGACCCAGTACTTC	TRBJ2-5	TRBD2	NA	TRBV24-1
CASSPLHLAKNIQYF	TGTGCCAGCAGCCCCCTCCACTTAGCCAAAAACATTCAGTACTTC	TRBJ2-4	NA	NA	TRBV5-6
CASSVALGTDTQYF	TGTGCCAGCAGCGTAGCCCTTGGCACAGATACGCAGTATTTT	TRBJ2-3	NA	NA	TRBV9
CATSARGNQPQHF	TGTGCCACCAGTGCTAGAGGAAATCAGCCCCAGCATTTT	TRBJ1-5	NA	NA	TRBV24-1
CATSPPGGKNTGELFF	TGTGCCACCAGCCCTCCAGGGGGGAAAAACACCGGGGAGCTGTTTTTT	TRBJ2-2	NA	few	TRBV15
CASSLAEGYEQYF	TGTGCCAGCAGCTTAGCGGAGGGCTACGAGCAGTACTTC	TRBJ2-7	NA	NA	TRBV7-9
CASSIDPYTDTQYF	TGTGCCAGTAGTATAGATCCGTATACAGATACGCAGTATTTT	TRBJ2-3	NA	NA	TRBV19
CAWTGGNTEAFF	TGTGCCTGGACAGGGGGCAACACTGAAGCTTTCTTT	TRBJ1-1	TRBD1	NA	TRBV30
CASTSSGVELFF	TGTGCCAGCACTTCCTCGGGTGTAGAACTGTTTTTT	TRBJ1-4	NA	NA	TRBV5-6
CASSLRTGSDYGYTF	TGCGCCAGCAGCTTGCGGACAGGGAGCGACTATGGCTACACCTTC	TRBJ1-2	TRBD1	NA	TRBV5-1
CASGLPGGGGETQYF	TGTGCTAGTGGTCTTCCAGGGGGCGGGGGAGAGACCCAGTACTTC	TRBJ2-5	NA	NA	TRBV12-5
CASSGQDQTEAFF	TGCGCCAGCAGTGGACAGGACCAAACTGAAGCTTTCTTT	TRBJ1-1	NA	NA	TRBV10-1
CASSKTEYYEQYF	TGTGCCAGCAGCAAAACAGAGTACTACGAGCAGTACTTC	TRBJ2-7	NA	NA	TRBV7-8
CASSLEGGRANTGELFF	TGTGCCAGCAGCTTGGAAGGTGGGAGGGCGAACACCGGGGAGCTGTTTTTT	TRBJ2-2	TRBD2	NA	TRBV5-8
CATSDGDDRGLKTQYF	TGTGCCACCAGTGATGGTGATGACAGGGGGCTAAAGACCCAGTACTTC	TRBJ2-5	TRBD1	NA	TRBV24-1
CATSRESRTGSPNEKLFF	TGTGCCACCAGCAGAGAGTCGAGGACAGGGTCTCCTAATGAAAAACTGTTTTTT	TRBJ1-4	TRBD1	NA	TRBV15
CASSLTRNNEQFF	TGTGCCAGCAGCCTGACTAGAAACAATGAGCAGTTCTTC	TRBJ2-1	NA	few	TRBV11-2
CASRKLAGGSDTQYF	TGTGCCAGCAGAAAACTAGCGGGAGGTTCAGATACGCAGTATTTT	TRBJ2-3	TRBD2	NA	TRBV27
CASSSLAGQETQYF	TGTGCCAGCAGTTCTTTAGCGGGCCAAGAGACCCAGTACTTC	TRBJ2-5	TRBD2	NA	TRBV28
CASSPLSTGELFF	TGTGCCAGCAGCCCGTTGAGCACCGGGGAGCTGTTTTTT	TRBJ2-2	NA	NA	TRBV9
CASSELFGTQYF	TGCGCCAGCAGTGAGTTATTCGGGACCCAGTACTTC	TRBJ2-5	NA	once	TRBV10-2
CASSQGTGAGANVLTF	TGTGCCAGCAGCCAAGGGACAGGGGCTGGGGCCAACGTCCTGACTTTC	TRBJ2-6	TRBD1	NA	TRBV3-1/TRBV3-2
CATSAGTDRYEQYF	TGTGCCACCAGCGCGGGGACAGATCGTTACGAGCAGTACTTC	TRBJ2-7	NA	once	TRBV24-1
CASSHTGAGANVLTF	TGTGCCAGCAGCCATACAGGGGCTGGGGCCAACGTCCTGACTTTC	TRBJ2-6	TRBD1	once	TRBV7-3
CASSEPLAGLSYEQYF	TGCGCCAGCAGTGAGCCACTAGCGGGACTATCCTACGAGCAGTACTTC	TRBJ2-7	TRBD2	NA	TRBV10-2
CASSQNEGVDTIYF	TGTGCCAGCAGCCAAAATGAGGGGGTAGACACCATATATTTT	TRBJ1-3	NA	NA	TRBV3-1/TRBV3-2
CASSSQGGRDEQFF	TGTGCCAGCAGCTCCCAGGGCGGGAGGGATGAGCAGTTCTTC	TRBJ2-1	TRBD2	NA	TRBV5-4
CATSDPTAGRTDTQYF	TGTGCCACCAGTGACCCGACAGCGGGAAGGACAGATACGCAGTATTTT	TRBJ2-3	TRBD2	NA	TRBV24-1
CASSLVSSYEQYF	TGTGCCAGCAGCTTGGTCAGCTCCTACGAGCAGTACTTC	TRBJ2-7	NA	NA	TRBV5-6
CASSPRLAGEYWQYF	TGTGCCAGCAGTCCCCGACTAGCGGGAGAGTATTGGCAGTACTTC	TRBJ2-7	TRBD2	once	TRBV28
CASTRDSDRNNEQFF	TGCGCCAGCACGCGGGACTCCGATAGGAACAATGAGCAGTTCTTC	TRBJ2-1	NA	NA	TRBV10-1
CASSLAGGRETQYF	TGTGCCAGCAGTCTAGCGGGGGGGCGGGAGACCCAGTACTTC	TRBJ2-5	TRBD2	NA	TRBV6-5
CARSLRENEQYF	TGTGCCAGAAGCTTACGAGAGAACGAGCAGTACTTC	TRBJ2-7	NA	NA	TRBV7-5
CASSLGLAGGPSGTQYF	TGTGCCAGCAGCTTGGGACTAGCGGGGGGCCCCTCTGGTACGCAGTATTTT	TRBJ2-3	TRBD2	NA	TRBV5-4
CASSQSVQRSYEQYF	TGTGCCAGCAGCCAATCGGTACAGCGGTCCTACGAGCAGTACTTC	TRBJ2-7	NA	NA	TRBV4-2
CASSLEAGGIGTEAFF	TGTGCCAGCAGCTTAGAGGCGGGAGGGATTGGTACTGAAGCTTTCTTT	TRBJ1-1	NA	NA	TRBV11-2
CAATSGTYEQYF	TGTGCCGCGACTAGCGGAACCTACGAGCAGTACTTC	TRBJ2-7	TRBD2	few	TRBV7-9
CASSPGTGNLETQYF	TGTGCCAGCAGCCCGGGGACAGGCAATCTGGAGACCCAGTACTTC	TRBJ2-5	TRBD1	NA	TRBV5-5
CASTLGSGANVLTF	TGTGCCAGCACTCTCGGTTCTGGGGCCAACGTCCTGACTTTC	TRBJ2-6	NA	NA	TRBV5-4
CASSPGTGRTDTQYF	TGTGCCAGCAGCCCGGGGACAGGACGCACAGATACGCAGTATTTT	TRBJ2-3	TRBD1	NA	TRBV5-4
CASSPGTGLDEQYF	TGTGCCAGCTCGCCCGGGACAGGGTTGGACGAGCAGTACTTC	TRBJ2-7	TRBD1	NA	TRBV18
CASSAGDTQYF	TGTGCCAGCAGCGCCGGAGATACGCAGTATTTT	TRBJ2-3	NA	NA	TRBV3-1/TRBV3-2
CASSSKNYEQYF	TGTGCCAGCAGCTCTAAGAACTACGAGCAGTACTTC	TRBJ2-7	NA	few	TRBV11-2
CAWIIKRGSYETQYF	TGTGCCTGGATAATTAAGCGGGGGAGTTATGAGACCCAGTACTTC	TRBJ2-5	TRBD2	NA	TRBV30
CSARRDTQYF	TGCAGTGCTAGGCGCGATACGCAGTATTTT	TRBJ2-3	NA	NA	TRBV20-1
CASSQDRSEGALSGANVLTF	TGCGCCAGCAGCCAAGATCGGAGCGAGGGGGCGCTTTCTGGGGCCAACGTCCTGACTTTC	TRBJ2-6	TRBD1	NA	TRBV4-1
CAISERGGPYEQYF	TGTGCCATCAGTGAGCGGGGGGGCCCCTACGAGCAGTACTTC	TRBJ2-7	TRBD2	few	TRBV10-3
CASSHDSYYGYTF	TGTGCCAGCAGCCACGACAGTTACTATGGCTACACCTTC	TRBJ1-2	NA	NA	TRBV7-9